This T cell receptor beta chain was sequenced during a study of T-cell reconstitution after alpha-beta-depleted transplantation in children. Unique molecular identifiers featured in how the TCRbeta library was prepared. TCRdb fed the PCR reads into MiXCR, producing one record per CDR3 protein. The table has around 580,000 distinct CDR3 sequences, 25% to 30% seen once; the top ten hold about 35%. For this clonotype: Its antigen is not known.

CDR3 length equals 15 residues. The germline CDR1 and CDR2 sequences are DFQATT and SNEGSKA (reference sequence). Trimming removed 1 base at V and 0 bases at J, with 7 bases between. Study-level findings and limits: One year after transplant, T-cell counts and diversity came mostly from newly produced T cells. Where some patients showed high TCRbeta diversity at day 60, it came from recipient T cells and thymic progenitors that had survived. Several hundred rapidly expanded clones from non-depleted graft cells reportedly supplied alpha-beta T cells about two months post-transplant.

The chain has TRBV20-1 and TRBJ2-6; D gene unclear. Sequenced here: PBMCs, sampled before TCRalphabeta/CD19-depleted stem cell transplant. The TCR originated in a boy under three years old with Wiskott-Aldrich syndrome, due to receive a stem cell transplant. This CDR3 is CSARGSPSGANVLTF. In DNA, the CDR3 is TGCAGTGCTAGAGGTTCTCCCTCTGGGGCCAACGTCCTGACTTTC.